This T cell receptor beta chain is from a study of neurological immune-mediated disorders. A 10-nucleotide random UMI tagged transcripts in template-switch 5'RACE cDNA synthesis. TCRdb passed the 5' RACE reads through MiXCR, listing each CDR3 protein once. The sample has 25,000 or so distinct CDR3 sequences, about 13% seen once. Between the trimmed V and J ends, which lost 1 base and 2 bases, there was a span of 6 bases. This CDR3 is built from 14 residues. The germline V gene encodes CDR1 SGHTA and CDR2 FQGNSA. Time point specified: technical triplicate 1. This receptor was identified in a female donor with HTLV-1-associated myelopathy (HAM/TSP). The sequenced sample consisted of CD4+ T cells from blood. The chain couples TRBV7-2 to TRBJ1-3, with D possibly TRBD1 on 6 matching bases. CDR3 in amino acids: CASSLGTAGNTIYF. Written as DNA, the CDR3 is TGTGCCAGCAGCTTAGGGACAGCTGGAAACACCATATATTTT.